This TCR beta chain was obtained from a study of shared clonotypes between healthy human individuals. Repertoires were generated with immunoSEQ multiplex PCR, while TCRdb's copy carries only in-frame clones and drops some. Of under 1 million clones listed, over 90% were seen once; the top ten hold about 25%. CD45RO negativity and positive selection for CCR7 defined naive CD8 cells, a population that excluded terminally differentiated effector memory CD45RA+ cells. The CDR3 is made up of 13 amino acids. CDR1 and CDR2 (germline): MGHRA, YSYEKL. Trimming cost V 3 bases and J 0 bases, with 6 bases left between them.

This receptor was identified in a man aged 30 to 39 in good health. The sample consisted of naive CD8+ T cells sorted from blood. This chain connects TRBV4-1 to TRBJ2-7, with D hard to call. The DNA of the CDR3 is TGCGCCAGCAGCCACGGCGGCTCCTACGAGCAGTACTTC. Its protein is CASSHGGSYEQYF.